The text below deals with one T cell receptor beta chain. Its target is not known. Germline loops: CDR1 ENHRY, CDR2 SYGVKD. This CDR3 region has 12 residues. The V end lost 3 bases, the J end lost 3 bases, and 5 bases lay between the germline ends. These data belong to a study of cytomegalovirus exposure and HLA in healthy donors. The PCR employed 60 Vbeta primers together with 13 Jbeta primers. Sequenced by immunoSEQ multiplex PCR; TCRdb stores in-frame clones only, minus some. Recorded for this sample: 100,000 to 150,000 clones. General study findings and limits: Rarity marked most TCR sequences, yet some public TCRs occurred in many donors. There were a few CMV-associated chains whose specificity for CMV antigens was confirmed in vitro. Earlier findings revealed that most TCR beta V segments proved productive either about 90% or about 30% of the time.

The origin of this receptor is a woman in her forties in good health and CMV-seronegative. The source material was PBMCs. J is TRBJ1-1 and V is TRBV10-3; no clear D gene. The CDR3 loop is CAISERDTEAFF. In DNA form, the CDR3 reads TGTGCCATCAGTGAACGAGACACTGAAGCTTTCTTT.